The 24 T cell receptor beta chains given below trace back to one sample, sequenced in a study of blood T cell repertoires in COVID-19. TCRdb keeps only in-frame clones here, not all; method: immunoSEQ multiplex PCR. The sample lists around 400,000 clones, roughly 90% occurring once. Sequenced sample: peripheral blood. These receptor sequences come from a middle-aged man with acute or convalescent COVID-19.

This chain uses TRBV7-2 with TRBJ2-7; 13 bases match TRBD2. Germline trimming cut 4 bases from V and 4 bases from J; bases unmatched to any gene: 1. This CDR3 comprises 14 residues. Germline V lookup: CDR1 SGHTA, CDR2 FQGNSA. CDR3: CASSWGLAGYEQYF. The CDR3 DNA reads as TGTGCCAGCAGCTGGGGACTAGCGGGGTACGAGCAGTACTTC.

This chain uses TRBV7-9 with TRBJ1-5, with D perhaps TRBD1 (5 bases). V gave up 5 bases and J gave up 7 bases, with 15 bases separating them. The CDR3 runs to 14 residues. CDR1 is SEHNR, CDR2 FQNEAQ, per germline (reference sequence). The CDR3 here is CASSISGGLQPQHF. CDR3 nucleotide sequence: TGTGCCAGCAGCATCAGCGGGGGGTTACAGCCCCAGCATTTT.

The chain carries TRBV28 and TRBJ1-5; D is perhaps TRBD1 (6 bases). The CDR3 runs 16 residues. The ends were cut back, 5 bases at V and 5 bases at J, with 19 bases in the middle. The germline V gene has CDR1 MDHEN and CDR2 SYDVKM. CDR3 residues: CASSLIQGSFYQPQHF. The CDR3 nucleotides are TGTGCCAGCAGTCTAATCCAGGGGTCTTTTTATCAGCCCCAGCATTTT.

The rearrangement joins TRBV27 to TRBJ2-3; TRBD1 aligns across 7 bases. The CDR3 is made up of 16 amino acids. V was pared by 6 bases and J by 9 bases, with 18 bases of the junction left unmatched. Germline CDR1 is MNHEY and CDR2 is SMNVEV (reference sequence). In DNA, the CDR3 is TGTGCCAGCAGATTAGACCTACGACGTCAGGGGGAGACGCAGTATTTT. Translating it yields CASRLDLRRQGETQYF.

The chain recombines TRBV19 with TRBJ1-2; 12 bases match TRBD1. Trimming removed 0 bases from V and 8 bases from J; junction bases left unmatched: 7. This CDR3 has 16 residues. Germline-derived CDR1 and CDR2 are LNHDA and SQIVND (reference sequence). The CDR3: CASSIDLGTGGRGYTF. CDR3 DNA sequence: TGTGCCAGTAGTATAGATCTCGGGACAGGGGGCCGGGGCTACACCTTC.

The chain combines TRBV9 with TRBJ2-1, with 8 bases that match TRBD2. CDR3 size: 14 residues. Per the germline V gene, CDR1 is SGDLS and CDR2 is YYNGEE. Trimming took 8 bases from V and 0 from J; bases not matched to a gene: 4. CDR3 sequence reads: CARLSGSSYNEQFF. The CDR3 bases are TGTGCCAGACTGAGCGGGAGCTCCTACAATGAGCAGTTCTTC.

The chain joins TRBV15 to TRBJ1-1; 8 bases are shared with TRBD1. This CDR3 comprises 15 residues. Per the germline V gene, CDR1 is LNHNV and CDR2 is YYDKDF (reference sequence). Trimming cost V 5 bases and J 5 bases; bases outside gene matches: 10. The CDR3 here is CATSSRTGIGTEAFF. CDR3 DNA: TGTGCCACCAGCTCCCGGACAGGGATAGGTACTGAAGCTTTCTTT.

This sequence joins TRBV5-5 and TRBJ2-5; perhaps TRBD2 as D (6 bases). V lost 1 base and J 7 bases, leaving 14 bases between the germline ends. CDR1 is SGHKS and CDR2 is YYEKEE in the germline V gene (reference sequence). This CDR3 has 14 residues. As DNA, the CDR3 is TGTGCCAGCAGCTTGTGGGAGGCACGGGGGACCCAGTACTTC. Its protein product is CASSLWEARGTQYF.

The rearrangement joins TRBV11-1 to TRBJ2-1, with 9 bases matching TRBD2. CDR1 is SGHAT and CDR2 is FQDESV in the germline V gene (reference sequence). V shed 10 bases, J shed 3 bases, and the junction held 10 bases outside the gene matches. There are 15 residues in the CDR3. The CDR3 here is CAKPGLATNYNEQFF. The CDR3 region has the DNA TGTGCCAAACCTGGACTAGCGACGAACTACAATGAGCAGTTCTTC.

The V and J genes are TRBV9 and TRBJ2-2, with 7 bases fitting TRBD2. Germline V gene sequence: CDR1 SGDLS, CDR2 YYNGEE. Losses at the gene ends were 4 bases for V and 5 bases for J; bases not matched to a gene: 11. The CDR3 length is 16 residues. The CDR3 spells CASSPRAGSWTGELFF. CDR3 DNA sequence: TGTGCCAGCAGCCCGAGAGCGGGGAGCTGGACCGGGGAGCTGTTTTTT. Full variable domain (remainder filled in from reference TRBV9 and TRBJ2-2): DSGVTQTPKHLITATGQRVTLRCSPRSGDLSVYWYQQSLDQGLQFLIQYYNGEERAKGNILERFSAQQFPDLHSELNLSSLELGDSALYFCASSPRAGSWTGELFFGEGSRLTVL.

V and J are TRBV9 and TRBJ2-1, with D possibly TRBD1 on 6 matching bases. The CDR3 is made up of 14 amino acids. Germline CDR1 reads SGDLS; CDR2 reads YYNGEE. Trimming removed 0 bases at V and 7 bases at J, with 11 bases between. CDR3 sequence: CASSVARTANEQFF. The CDR3 region has the DNA TGTGCCAGCAGCGTAGCCCGGACAGCTAATGAGCAGTTCTTC. Based on the CDR3 plus reference TRBV9 and TRBJ2-1, the full variable domain is DSGVTQTPKHLITATGQRVTLRCSPRSGDLSVYWYQQSLDQGLQFLIQYYNGEERAKGNILERFSAQQFPDLHSELNLSSLELGDSALYFCASSVARTANEQFFGPGTRLTVL.

V gene TRBV11-2 combines with J gene TRBJ2-7; TRBD1 matches at 7 bases. V was pared by 1 base and J by 5 bases, with 8 bases of the junction left unmatched. In germline, CDR1 is SGHAT, CDR2 FQNNGV. The CDR3 is 15 amino acids. CDR3 DNA: TGTGCCAGCAGCTTAGGGGCGACAGGGCTGGACGAGCAGTACTTC. This gives the protein CASSLGATGLDEQYF. Using reference TRBV11-2 and TRBJ2-7 for the parts outside the CDR3, the full variable domain is EAGVAQSPRYKIIEKRQSVAFWCNPISGHATLYWYQQILGQGPKLLIQFQNNGVVDDSQLPKDRFSAERLKGVDSTLKIQPAKLEDSAVYLCASSLGATGLDEQYFGPGTRLTVT.

The J gene is TRBJ2-1, the V gene TRBV5-4; TRBD1 aligns across 10 bases. CDR1 is SGHNT, CDR2 YYREEE, per germline (reference sequence). After removal of 4 bases from V and 2 bases from J, the junction contained 3 bases not matched to a gene. The CDR3 totals 15 residues. The CDR3 protein is CASSMDRGTYNEQFF. The CDR3 DNA reads TGTGCCAGCAGCATGGACAGGGGGACCTACAATGAGCAGTTCTTC.

The rearrangement joins TRBV5-4 to TRBJ2-5; weak D call: TRBD2 (6 bases). Germline V gene data show CDR1 as SGHNT and CDR2 as YYREEE (reference sequence). V was cut by 4 bases and J by 2 bases, with 12 bases left in between. The CDR3 covers 14 residues. The CDR3 DNA reads as TGTGCCAGCAGCCCAGGGACTTCGCAAGAGACCCAGTACTTC. It yields the protein CASSPGTSQETQYF.

This chain links TRBV6-6 with TRBJ2-7; possible D gene TRBD1, 6 bases. CDR1 is MNHNY and CDR2 is SVGAGI in the germline V gene (reference sequence). The CDR3 runs to 15 residues. With 7 bases removed from V and 0 bases from J, the gap between germline ends came to 16 bases. This chain's CDR3 is CASIEGVRASYEQYF. CDR3 DNA: TGTGCCAGCATAGAGGGGGTGCGCGCCTCCTACGAGCAGTACTTC.

The chain recombines TRBV28 with TRBJ1-5; no clear D gene. V lost 5 bases, J lost 2 bases, and 16 bases lay in between. The CDR3 is made up of 16 amino acids. CDR1 MDHEN and CDR2 SYDVKM come from the germline V gene. CDR3 loop: CASSPLYNSGNQPQHF. CDR3 DNA: TGTGCCAGCAGTCCCCTCTATAACTCTGGCAATCAGCCCCAGCATTTT.

The chain recombines TRBV7-2 with TRBJ2-7; 9 bases agree with TRBD2. Trimming cost V 5 bases and J 3 bases; bases outside gene matches: 8. The CDR3 contains 15 residues. Germline V gene sequence: CDR1 SGHTA, CDR2 FQGNSA. The CDR3: CASSLQAGGLYEQYF. CDR3 bases: TGTGCCAGCAGCCTCCAAGCGGGGGGACTCTACGAGCAGTACTTC.

V is TRBV7-2 and J is TRBJ1-6; no firm D call. From germline, CDR1 is SGHTA and CDR2 FQGNSA. V lost 5 bases and J 7 bases, leaving 12 bases between the germline ends. The length of the CDR3 is 14 residues. The CDR3 here is CASSPFYGNSPLHF. The DNA for the CDR3 is TGTGCCAGCAGCCCATTCTACGGGAATTCACCCCTCCACTTT.

This chain connects TRBV28 to TRBJ2-2; 8 bases map to TRBD2. This CDR3 spans 17 amino acids. Germline V gene sequence: CDR1 MDHEN, CDR2 SYDVKM. The trim removed 6 bases at V and 7 bases at J, leaving 16 bases unmatched. The CDR3 reads CASRVGWVAGRGGELFF. The CDR3 nucleotides are TGTGCCAGCAGGGTGGGTTGGGTAGCGGGACGCGGCGGGGAGCTGTTTTTT.

This chain joins TRBV30 and TRBJ1-5, with 7 nucleotides matching TRBD1. CDR1 is GTSNPN, CDR2 SVGIG, per germline (reference sequence). V lost 2 bases to trimming and J lost 7 bases; unmatched junction nucleotides: 5. The CDR3 consists of 13 residues. CDR3 amino acids: CAWSRTGRQPQHF. The CDR3 bases are TGTGCCTGGAGTCGGACAGGAAGGCAGCCCCAGCATTTT.

In the case of this clone: This specimen includes other DNA sequences encoding the same CDR3. This chain joins TRBV7-3 and TRBJ2-2, with a tentative D call TRBD1 (6 bases). The CDR3 spans 14 residues. Germline CDR1 is SGHTA and CDR2 is FQGTGA. Trimming removed 5 bases at V and 2 bases at J, with 9 bases between. CDR3: CASSPTGNTGELFF. The DNA for the CDR3 is TGTGCCAGCAGCCCGACAGGAAACACCGGGGAGCTGTTTTTT.

This chain uses TRBV5-4 with TRBJ2-1; perhaps TRBD1 as D (5 bases). The CDR3 runs to 13 residues. Germline CDR1 SGHNT, CDR2 YYREEE (reference sequence). V lost 4 bases, J lost 9 bases, and 14 bases lay in between. CDR3 residues: CASSAASGAEQFF. In DNA, the CDR3 is TGTGCCAGCAGCGCAGCTAGTGGGGCTGAGCAGTTCTTC.

The rearrangement uses TRBV10-3 and TRBJ2-7; tentative D call: TRBD1 (6 bases). The CDR3 is made up of 15 amino acids. CDR1 ENHRY and CDR2 SYGVKD come from the germline V gene. V lost 4 bases and J 0 bases, leaving 13 bases between the germline ends. DNA of the CDR3: TGTGCCATCAGTGTAACAACAGGGATCTCCTACGAGCAGTACTTC. As protein: CAISVTTGISYEQYF.

The chain combines TRBV7-4 with TRBJ1-3; no firm D call. The CDR3 length is 14 residues. Trimming removed 1 base at V and 4 bases at J, with 8 bases between. Germline V gives CDR1 SGHVT, CDR2 SQSDAQ. CDR3 amino acids: CASSLDNTGNTIYF. CDR3 sequence (DNA): TGTGCCAGCAGCTTAGACAATACCGGAAACACCATATATTTT. The full variable domain, with the rest looked up from reference TRBV7-4 and TRBJ1-3, is GAGVSQSPRYKVAKRGRDVALRCDSISGHVTLYWYRQTLGQGSEVLTYSQSDAQRDKSGRPSGRFSAERPERSVSTLKIQRTEQGDSAVYLCASSLDNTGNTIYFGEGSWLTVV.